Following are 21 T cell receptor beta chains from one sample sequenced in a study of PD-L1 blockade in urothelial cancer. Produced via immunoSEQ multiplex PCR; TCRdb's table is partial and in-frame only. The repertoire holds about 50,000 clones, with around nine tenths as singletons. Time point here: pretreatment peripheral blood. This specimen was PBMCs, taken around atezolizumab (anti-PD-L1) treatment. The receptors come from a woman in her sixties with urothelial cancer.

The chain couples TRBV25-1 to TRBJ1-1, with a possible D match to TRBD1 (5 bases). CDR1 and CDR2 (germline): MGHDK, SYGVNS. The CDR3 totals 15 residues. The germline V and J ends were trimmed by 4 bases and 7 bases, with 19 bases remaining between them. In DNA, the CDR3 is TGTGCCAGCAGTGCGCCCCTGCCTAGGGGTAATGAAGCTTTCTTT. It specifies CASSAPLPRGNEAFF.

The chain links TRBV7-6 to TRBJ2-3; 12 bases line up with TRBD2. The CDR3 runs to 16 residues. V lost 5 bases to trimming and J lost 4 bases; unmatched junction nucleotides: 7. The germline gives CDR1 SGHVS, CDR2 FNYEAQ. DNA for the CDR3: TGTGCCAGCAGCGTGCGACTAGCGGGGGAATCAGATACGCAGTATTTT. Translated, it gives CASSVRLAGESDTQYF.

The chain is built from TRBV5-1 and TRBJ2-3, with 8 nucleotides matching TRBD1. Germline values: CDR1 SGHRS, CDR2 YFSETQ. The V segment lost 6 bases and the J segment 1 base; nucleotides outside the gene matches: 16. This CDR3 is 18 amino acids long. The CDR3 region has the DNA TGCGCCAGCAACTCCGGGACAGGATTATATTGGGGCACAGATACGCAGTATTTT. Amino acids: CASNSGTGLYWGTDTQYF. The whole variable domain, filled in from reference TRBV5-1 and TRBJ2-3, reads KAGVTQTPRYLIKTRGQQVTLSCSPISGHRSVSWYQQTPGQGLQFLFEYFSETQRNKGNFPGRFSGRQFSNSRSEMNVSTLELGDSALYLCASNSGTGLYWGTDTQYFGPGTRLTVL.

This chain joins TRBV2 and TRBJ2-4, with 11 bases that match TRBD1. From germline, CDR1 is SNHLY and CDR2 FYNNEI. J was trimmed by 0 bases and V by 5 bases; bases with no gene match: 12. This CDR3 has 19 amino acids. Written as DNA, the CDR3 is TGTGCCAGCAGTTCGGGGACAGGGGGTTTCTCTTTAGCCAAAAACATTCAGTACTTC. Protein: CASSSGTGGFSLAKNIQYF.

This clone was detected only once. J is TRBJ1-2 and V is TRBV15; 9 positions match TRBD1. CDR3 length equals 16 residues. Germline CDR1 is LNHNV and CDR2 is YYDKDF (reference sequence). Losses at the gene ends were 5 bases for V and 3 bases for J; bases not matched to a gene: 10. CDR3 residues: CATSQGGTGRDYGYTF. The CDR3 region has the DNA TGTGCCACCAGCCAAGGGGGGACAGGGAGGGACTATGGCTACACCTTC.

This clone was seen only a few times. The rearrangement joins TRBV19 to TRBJ1-1, with 8 bases matching TRBD1. With 3 bases clipped from V and 5 bases from J, the junction kept 5 bases outside the gene matches. CDR1 and CDR2 (germline): LNHDA, SQIVND (reference sequence). The CDR3 consists of 14 residues. The CDR3 DNA sequence: TGTGCCAGTAGTATCGGACAGGGATGGACTGAAGCTTTCTTT. It translates to CASSIGQGWTEAFF.

The chain uses TRBV7-2 and TRBJ1-4; D remains unclear. V was pared by 0 bases and J by 4 bases, with 18 bases between. CDR1 and CDR2 from the germline V gene are SGHTA and FQGNSA. The CDR3 consists of 18 residues. The CDR3 DNA is TGTGCCAGCAGCTTAGCCACAGCATGGATCGTGGTTAATGAAAAACTGTTTTTT. Amino acid sequence: CASSLATAWIVVNEKLFF.

This chain uses TRBV15 with TRBJ2-1, with D unresolved. The CDR3 contains 12 residues. Germline CDR1 is LNHNV and CDR2 is YYDKDF (reference sequence). Trimming shortened V by 2 bases and J by 8 bases, and 7 bases separated the two germline ends. CDR3 protein: CATSRLEYEQFF. For the CDR3, the DNA is TGTGCCACCAGCAGACTAGAGTATGAGCAGTTCTTC.

This clone was detected only a few times. The chain is built from TRBV4-2 and TRBJ1-2; D gene ambiguous. This CDR3 contains 17 residues. V was cut by 4 bases and J by 2 bases, with 20 bases left in between. Germline CDR1 and CDR2: LGHNA and YNFKEQ. This CDR3 is CASSPLRGQSRNYGYTF. The CDR3 DNA reads as TGTGCCAGCAGCCCCCTAAGAGGGCAAAGTAGAAACTATGGCTACACCTTC.

This chain connects TRBV5-6 to TRBJ1-4; no definite D call. The CDR3 covers 16 residues. Germline-derived CDR1 and CDR2 are SGHDT and YYEEEE. V was trimmed by 0 bases and J by 2 bases, leaving 11 bases between them. Here the CDR3 DNA reads TGTGCCAGCAGCTTGGTTTTTGGCGGCACTAATGAAAAACTGTTTTTT. Translated, it gives CASSLVFGGTNEKLFF.

The gene calls are TRBV4-1 and TRBJ2-2; tentative D call: TRBD2 (6 bases). Germline V gives CDR1 MGHRA, CDR2 YSYEKL. The CDR3 runs 18 residues. V lost 2 bases to trimming and J lost 1 base, with 17 bases between them. CDR3: CASSQRLSTGRNTGELFF. CDR3 DNA: TGCGCCAGCAGCCAACGGCTCTCTACCGGGAGGAACACCGGGGAGCTGTTTTTT.

The chain has TRBV21-1 and TRBJ1-2. TRBV21-1 is classified as a pseudogene. This CDR3 is 13 amino acids long. This CDR3 is CASSPNSGYGYTF. Here the CDR3 DNA reads TGTGCCAGCAGCCCAAACAGCGGTTATGGCTACACCTTC.

J is TRBJ1-4 and V is TRBV6-1; D is undetermined. Germline V CDR1 and CDR2: MNHNS, SASEGT. V was trimmed by 3 bases and J by 7 bases, leaving 15 bases between them. The CDR3 contains 15 residues. The CDR3 region is CASSERPGLAEKLFF. CDR3 sequence (DNA): TGTGCCAGCAGTGAGAGACCTGGATTAGCTGAAAAACTGTTTTTT.

This chain joins TRBV7-9 and TRBJ2-3; tentatively, D is TRBD2 (6 bases). The CDR3 loop spans 13 amino acids. Deletions cut 5 bases from V and 4 bases from J, with 10 bases between. Germline lookup yields CDR1 SEHNR and CDR2 FQNEAQ (reference sequence). Written as DNA, the CDR3 is TGTGCCAGCAGCCGGCTAGCGTCAGATACGCAGTATTTT. This sequence encodes CASSRLASDTQYF. Full variable domain (outside the CDR3, taken from reference TRBV7-9 and TRBJ2-3): DTGVSQNPRHKITKRGQNVTFRCDPISEHNRLYWYRQTLGQGPEFLTYFQNEAQLEKSRLLSDRFSAERPKGSFSTLEIQRTEQGDSAMYLCASSRLASDTQYFGPGTRLTVL.

This clone was found a few times. The V and J genes are TRBV10-1 and TRBJ2-7; D gene uncertain. CDR3 length: 11 amino acids. The germline V gene has CDR1 WNHNN and CDR2 SYGVQD (reference sequence). V was trimmed by 7 bases and J by 4 bases, leaving 8 bases between them. The CDR3 region has the DNA TGCGCCAGCAAAAGTCAGTACGAGCAGTACTTC. Its translation is CASKSQYEQYF.

The chain joins TRBV6-6 to TRBJ2-7; no clear D gene. The length of the CDR3 is 11 residues. Trimming removed 7 bases at V and 5 bases at J, with 9 bases between. The germline V gene encodes CDR1 MNHNY and CDR2 SVGAGI (reference sequence). This CDR3 reads CASIFRDEQYF. CDR3 DNA: TGTGCCAGCATTTTCCGTGACGAGCAGTACTTC.

The chain recombines TRBV2 with TRBJ1-5; no firm D call. The germline V and J ends were trimmed by 2 bases and 2 bases, with 7 bases remaining between them. CDR3 length: 14 amino acids. Germline assignment: CDR1 SNHLY and CDR2 FYNNEI. The CDR3 coding sequence is TGTGCCAGCAGTGAAACCACTCGCAATCAGCCCCAGCATTTT. It translates to CASSETTRNQPQHF.

The chain carries TRBV5-6 and TRBJ2-7, with 7 bases that match TRBD2. This CDR3 region has 16 residues. V gave up 0 bases and J gave up 6 bases; unmatched junction bases: 12. The germline CDR1 and CDR2 sequences are SGHDT and YYEEEE. The CDR3 reads CASSLVSSGGRAEQYF. The CDR3 nucleotides read TGTGCCAGCAGCTTGGTTTCCTCCGGGGGGAGGGCCGAGCAGTACTTC. The full variable domain, its missing parts supplied by reference TRBV5-6 and TRBJ2-7, is DAGVTQSPTHLIKTRGQQVTLRCSPKSGHDTVSWYQQALGQGPQFIFQYYEEEERQRGNFPDRFSGHQFPNYSSELNVNALLLGDSALYLCASSLVSSGGRAEQYFGPGTRLTVT.

The rearrangement links TRBV6-5 to TRBJ2-2; D ambiguous. This CDR3 region has 12 residues. Trimming left V 8 bases short and J 1 base short, with 5 bases between. Per germline, CDR1 MNHEY and CDR2 SVGAGI. CDR3 sequence (DNA): TGTGCCAGCTGCAGGAACACCGGGGAGCTGTTTTTT. This translates into CASCRNTGELFF.

The gene calls are TRBV19 and TRBJ1-1, with D perhaps matching TRBD1 (6 bases). The CDR3 sequence is 13 residues long. Germline V CDR1 and CDR2: LNHDA, SQIVND (reference sequence). With 3 bases removed from V and 6 bases from J, the gap between germline ends came to 11 bases. In nucleotides, the CDR3 is TGTGCCAGTAGTATGCAGGGGAGGGCTGAAGCTTTCTTT. Its translation is CASSMQGRAEAFF.

J is TRBJ2-7 and V is TRBV9; D is possibly TRBD1 (6 bases). Between the trimmed V and J ends, which lost 2 bases and 5 bases, there was a span of 20 bases. The CDR3 has 16 residues. Per germline, CDR1 SGDLS and CDR2 YYNGEE. The CDR3 reads CASSVSGTPGGDEQYF. The CDR3 DNA sequence: TGTGCCAGCAGCGTCTCTGGGACACCGGGTGGGGACGAGCAGTACTTC.